This T cell receptor beta chain derives from a study of shared clonotypes between healthy human individuals. Overall study: Each donor contributed plates that comprised three CD4 naive, three CD4 memory, two CD8 naive and one CD8 memory. Whole-study findings and limits: A reduction in generation probabilities was seen for non-shared clonotypes relative to those shared by all four donors.

Germline V gives CDR1 SGDLS, CDR2 YYNGEE. The V end lost 0 bases, the J end lost 0 bases, and 6 bases lay between the germline ends. The CDR3 length is 14 residues. Naive-designated CD8 cells lacked CD45RO, were positively enriched for CCR7, and omitted terminally differentiated effector memory CD45RA+ cells. For this clone: The antigen remains undetermined.

Investigators spread the genomic DNA of each subset evenly over several immunoSEQ plates. Profiling relied on immunoSEQ multiplex PCR, and the TCRdb table lists in-frame clones only, not all of them. Among 760,000 or so clones, 96% were seen once, and the ten largest hold about 0.25%. The TCR originated in a man between 25 and 39 years old in good health. The rearrangement uses TRBV9 and TRBJ1-1; D gene uncertain. The sample consisted of naive CD8+ T cells sorted from blood. CDR3 sequence reads: CASSVDGVNTEAFF. The CDR3 DNA reads TGTGCCAGCAGCGTAGACGGGGTGAACACTGAAGCTTTCTTT.